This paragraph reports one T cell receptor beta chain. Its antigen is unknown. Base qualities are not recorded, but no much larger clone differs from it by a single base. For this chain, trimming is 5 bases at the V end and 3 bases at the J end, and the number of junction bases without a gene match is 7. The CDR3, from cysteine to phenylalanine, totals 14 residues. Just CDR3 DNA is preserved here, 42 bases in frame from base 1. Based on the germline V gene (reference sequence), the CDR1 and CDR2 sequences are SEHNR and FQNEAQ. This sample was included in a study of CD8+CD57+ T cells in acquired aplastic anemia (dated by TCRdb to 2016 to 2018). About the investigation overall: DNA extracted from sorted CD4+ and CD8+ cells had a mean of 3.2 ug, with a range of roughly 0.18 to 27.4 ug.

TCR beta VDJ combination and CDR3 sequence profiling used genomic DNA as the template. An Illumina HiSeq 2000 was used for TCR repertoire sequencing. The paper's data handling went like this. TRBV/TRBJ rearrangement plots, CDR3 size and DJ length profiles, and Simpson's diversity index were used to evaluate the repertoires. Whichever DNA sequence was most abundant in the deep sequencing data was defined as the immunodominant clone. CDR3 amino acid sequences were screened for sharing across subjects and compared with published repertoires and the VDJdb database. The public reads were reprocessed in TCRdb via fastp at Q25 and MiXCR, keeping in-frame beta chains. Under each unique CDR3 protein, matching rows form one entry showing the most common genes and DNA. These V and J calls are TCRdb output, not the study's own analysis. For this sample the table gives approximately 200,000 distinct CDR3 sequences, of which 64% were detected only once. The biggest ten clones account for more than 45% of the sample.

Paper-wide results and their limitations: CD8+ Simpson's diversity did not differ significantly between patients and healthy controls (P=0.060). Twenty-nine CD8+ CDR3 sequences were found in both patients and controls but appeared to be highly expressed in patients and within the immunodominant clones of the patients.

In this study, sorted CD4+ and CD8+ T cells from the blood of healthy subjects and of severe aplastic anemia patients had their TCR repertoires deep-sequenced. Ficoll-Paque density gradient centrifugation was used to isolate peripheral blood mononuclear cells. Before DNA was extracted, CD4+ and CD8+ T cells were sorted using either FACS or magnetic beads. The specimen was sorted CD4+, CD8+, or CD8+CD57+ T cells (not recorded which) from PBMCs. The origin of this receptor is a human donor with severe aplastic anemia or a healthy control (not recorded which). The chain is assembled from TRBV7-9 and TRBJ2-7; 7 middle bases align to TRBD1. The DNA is TGTGCCAGCAGCCGGCGGACAGGCTACTACGAGCAGTACTTC. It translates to CASSRRTGYYEQYF. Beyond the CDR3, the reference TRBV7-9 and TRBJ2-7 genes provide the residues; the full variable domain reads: DTGVSQNPRHKITKRGQNVTFRCDPISEHNRLYWYRQTLGQGPEFLTYFQNEAQLEKSRLLSDRFSAERPKGSFSTLEIQRTEQGDSAMYLCASSRRTGYYEQYFGPGTRLTVT.